This T cell receptor beta chain was captured in a study of cytomegalovirus exposure and HLA in healthy donors. The CDR3 has 12 residues. CDR1 SGHNT and CDR2 YENEEA come from the germline V gene. V was shortened by 1 base and J by 4 bases, with 4 bases between the two germline ends. The study, taken as a whole, reports: Later analysis identified 17,000 or so TCR beta sequences associated with HLA alleles, using a false discovery rate threshold of 0.05.

A word on this clone: The antigen is undetermined.

Vbeta (60) and Jbeta (13) primers were used in the PCR. Data came from immunoSEQ multiplex PCR; TCRdb stores just in-frame clones and leaves some out. The profile shows 65,000 to 85,000 clones, over 70% of them singletons. The chain recombines TRBV11-3 with TRBJ1-1, with D uncertain. This clonotype was sampled from a man aged 45 to 65 in good health and CMV-seropositive. Sample: PBMCs. CDR3 nucleotide sequence: TGTGCCAGCAGCTTAGCGGGCACTGAAGCTTTCTTT. Translating gives CASSLAGTEAFF.